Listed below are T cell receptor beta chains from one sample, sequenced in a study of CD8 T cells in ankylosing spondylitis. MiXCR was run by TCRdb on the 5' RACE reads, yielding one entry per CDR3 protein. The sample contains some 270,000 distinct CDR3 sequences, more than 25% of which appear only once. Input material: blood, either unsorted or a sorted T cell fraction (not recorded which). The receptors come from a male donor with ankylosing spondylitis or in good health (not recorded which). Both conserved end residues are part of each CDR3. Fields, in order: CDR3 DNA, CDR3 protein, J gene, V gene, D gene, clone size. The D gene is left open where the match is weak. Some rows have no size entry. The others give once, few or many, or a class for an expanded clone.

TGTGCCAGCAGTTTCGACAGGGCACAAGAGACCCAGTACTTC CASSFDRAQETQYF TRBJ2-5 TRBV6-5 TRBD1 few
TGTGCCAGCAGCGTAGGGGGGGGGGCTGCAGATACGCAGTATTTT CASSVGGGAADTQYF TRBJ2-3 TRBV9 - few
TGTGCCAGCAGTTTTGACCCAGATCAGCCCCAGCATTTT CASSFDPDQPQHF TRBJ1-5 TRBV12-3/TRBV12-4 - -
TGCAGTGCTGAACGGGACTCCGAATACAATGAGCAGTTCTTC CSAERDSEYNEQFF TRBJ2-1 TRBV20-1 - -
TGTGCCAGCAGATCCAACCAGGGAGGCTGGGGTACGCAGTATTTT CASRSNQGGWGTQYF TRBJ2-3 TRBV3-1 - -
TGCAGTGCTTTGGGCAGGAACACTGAAGCTTTCTTT CSALGRNTEAFF TRBJ1-1 TRBV20-1 - -
TGTGCCAGCAGTCCCCTGCACTCTCCCCAGGAGACCCAGTACTTC CASSPLHSPQETQYF TRBJ2-5 TRBV6-1 - -
TGCAGTGCTAGGGGACTAGCGGGTGGGCCTCTCGAGCAGTACTTC CSARGLAGGPLEQYF TRBJ2-7 TRBV20-1 TRBD2 few
TGTGCCAGCAGTATGGGGAGGGTTAGCAATCAGCCCCAGCATTTT CASSMGRVSNQPQHF TRBJ1-5 TRBV12-3/TRBV12-4 - -
TGTGCCAGCAGCTTCCGGAATTCACCCCTCCACTTT CASSFRNSPLHF TRBJ1-6 TRBV27 - -
TGTGCCAGCAGCTTGGAGCTGTTTAGCAGGGATGGCCAAGAGACCCAGTACTTC CASSLELFSRDGQETQYF TRBJ2-5 TRBV5-6 - -
TGTGCCAGCAGCGTAGACGTCGGGCCCTACGAGCAGTACTTC CASSVDVGPYEQYF TRBJ2-7 TRBV9 - few
TGTGCCAGCAGCTTCTCTAGGGGGCGTACCTACGAGCAGTACTTC CASSFSRGRTYEQYF TRBJ2-7 TRBV11-1 TRBD1 -
TGTGCCAGCAGCGCACGTAGTGGGGAGCAGTTCTTC CASSARSGEQFF TRBJ2-1 TRBV7-9 - -